This T cell receptor beta chain was observed in a study of tumor-infiltrating lymphocytes in localized non-small cell lung cancer. TCRdb's copy holds only in-frame clones and misses some; the assay was immunoSEQ multiplex PCR. In the table there are over 10,000 clones, about 82% of which are singletons. The CDR3 covers 10 residues. Germline V gene data show CDR1 as GTSNPN and CDR2 as SVGIG (reference sequence). The source of this sequence is a human donor with non-small cell lung cancer. The rearrangement uses TRBV30 and TRBJ1-2, with a weak D call TRBD1 (6 bases). The sequenced sample consisted of uninvolved lung tissue not adjacent to the tumor. CDR3 sequence: CGGGDYGYTF. For the CDR3, the DNA is TGTGGAGGGGGAGACTATGGCTACACCTTC.